This T cell receptor beta chain was recorded in a study of T-cell memory formation after mild COVID-19. Study-wide background: TCR clustering was largely donor specific. Study-level points and caveats: Later expanders leaned toward CD4+, whereas clones contracting from day 15 to 85 were balanced CD4/CD8. A second wave of clones peaked on day 37, and their SARS-CoV-2 specificity went unconfirmed. Largely, contracting CD4+ clones fell within CM and EM, and contracting CD8+ clones within EMRA.

TCRdb used MiXCR to reprocess the 5' RACE reads, holding one entry per CDR3 protein. Of hundreds of thousands of distinct CDR3 sequences in the sample, less than 25% were seen once. CDR3 length: 15 amino acids. V lost 2 bases, J lost 8 bases, and 11 bases stayed unmatched. Germline CDR1 is MNHEY and CDR2 is SVGAGI. As concerns this clonotype: The antigen remains unidentified.

The sequencing input was PBMCs or a T cell subset sorted from them (not recorded which). The chain has TRBV6-5 and TRBJ2-7; 8 positions match TRBD2. The receptor comes from an adult woman who had mild COVID-19 (a few samples of this study predate the infection). Cell type and time point are not known. The CDR3 sequence is CASSYERGGRSKQYF. The DNA for the CDR3 is TGTGCCAGCAGTTACGAACGGGGGGGCCGTTCGAAGCAGTACTTC.